This TCR beta chain was recovered during a study of blood T cells in healthy people across ages. V lost 3 bases and J lost 3; bases outside the gene matches: 14. The CDR3 covers 17 residues. Germline values: CDR1 MGHRA, CDR2 YSYEKL. A J-beta primer mix and a sample-barcoded 5' primer were used in a second PCR of roughly 6 to 12 cycles. A template-switch adaptor containing 12 random nucleotides labeled each cDNA molecule. TCRdb reprocessed the 5' RACE reads with MiXCR, giving one entry per CDR3 protein. The table includes over 1,200,000 distinct CDR3 sequences, approximately 59% detected once. The study, taken as a whole, reports: Donor CMV status was unknown, possibly confounding expanded clonotype changes. Observed TCR beta diversity per million T cells went down as age went up. This fall followed a roughly linear course with age.

There are a few counts of this clonotype. Its antigen is unknown. Approximately 9 milliliters of peripheral blood were drawn from each donor into EDTA-treated tubes. Sequencing input: blood. The source is a man between 18 and 29 years old in good health. The V call is TRBV4-1, the J call TRBJ2-7; the match to TRBD1 covers 7 bases. The CDR3 DNA reads TGCGCCAGCAGCCAGCCCAACGAGGGGGCGTGGAACTACGAGCAGTACTTC. Protein sequence: CASSQPNEGAWNYEQYF.